The present entry profiles one T cell receptor (beta chain) with its context. Its cognate antigen is unknown. Time point indicated: technical triplicate 3. The sample is drawn from a study of neurological immune-mediated disorders. The CDR3 contains 12 residues. From germline, CDR1 is SGHTA and CDR2 FQGTGA. V was pared by 5 bases and J by 10 bases, with 12 bases between. Study-wide findings and caveats: Across subjects, no CDR3 amino acid sequence appeared in expanded clones of more than one subject, a finding that suggested private repertoires in all groups. HTLV-1-associated myelopathy displayed the greatest TCR clonal expansion, and multiple sclerosis exhibited the smallest, lower than that of healthy controls.

The cDNA came from 5'RACE with 10-nucleotide random UMIs. The output of every sequencing run, over 180 million TCR-beta sequences, came from 15-18 subjects. TCRdb reprocessed the 5' RACE reads with MiXCR, giving one entry per CDR3 protein. The sample lists about 45,000 distinct CDR3 sequences; around a fifth were seen once. Sequencing input: PBMCs. The chain couples TRBV7-3 to TRBJ2-1; D perhaps matches TRBD1 (6 bases). This receptor was obtained from a man aged 55 to 70 with HTLV-1-associated myelopathy (HAM/TSP). The CDR3 region is CASSPTGAEQFF. CDR3 coding DNA: TGTGCCAGCAGCCCGACAGGTGCAGAGCAGTTCTTC.